These T cell receptor beta chains were read from a single sample in a study of T cell responses to AZD1222 COVID-19 vaccine. TCRdb keeps only in-frame clones here, not all; method: immunoSEQ multiplex PCR. The sample has 90,000 to 130,000 clones, roughly four fifths seen once; the top ten hold around 4.6%. Specimen: peripheral blood, collected on day 0 of AZD1222 vaccination. The receptor set was obtained from an adult in good health. Both conserved end residues are part of each CDR3. D genes are given only for firm matches. For some rows the clone size is stated as once, few or many, or as a class when expanded; others skip it.

v_gene: TRBV4-3
abundance: .
j_gene: TRBJ2-1
d_gene: .
CDR3nt: TGCGCCAGCAGCCAAGAGGGCCACGTTGACTACAATGAGCAGTTCTTC
CDR3aa: CASSQEGHVDYNEQFF

v_gene: TRBV30
abundance: once
j_gene: TRBJ1-3
d_gene: .
CDR3nt: TGTGCCTGGAGGAGGACAGTAACTGGAAACACCATATATTTT
CDR3aa: CAWRRTVTGNTIYF

v_gene: TRBV24-1
abundance: .
j_gene: TRBJ2-5
d_gene: TRBD1
CDR3nt: TGTGCCACCAGTGAGGGGGGGACAGGGCACCAAGAGACCCAGTACTTC
CDR3aa: CATSEGGTGHQETQYF

v_gene: TRBV6-5
abundance: few
j_gene: TRBJ1-5
d_gene: TRBD1
CDR3nt: TGTGCCAGCAGTTACGGCAGGGGGAGCCAGCCCCAGCATTTT
CDR3aa: CASSYGRGSQPQHF

v_gene: TRBV6-2/TRBV6-3
abundance: .
j_gene: TRBJ2-5
d_gene: .
CDR3nt: TGTGCCAGCAGTCAAACAGGGAAAGAGACCCAGTACTTC
CDR3aa: CASSQTGKETQYF

v_gene: TRBV7-2
abundance: few
j_gene: TRBJ2-1
d_gene: TRBD2
CDR3nt: TGTGCCAGCAGCGATCCGGGACTAGCTCTTGAGCAGTTCTTC
CDR3aa: CASSDPGLALEQFF

v_gene: TRBV9
abundance: .
j_gene: TRBJ1-2
d_gene: .
CDR3nt: TGTGCCAGCAGCGTATTTGAGGGAGGGGGACTCTATGGCTACACCTTC
CDR3aa: CASSVFEGGGLYGYTF

v_gene: TRBV19
abundance: .
j_gene: TRBJ2-2
d_gene: .
CDR3nt: TGTGCCAGTAGTAATAGGGTAGGGCAGGGGACCGGGGAGCTGTTTTTT
CDR3aa: CASSNRVGQGTGELFF

v_gene: TRBV7-3
abundance: .
j_gene: TRBJ2-2
d_gene: .
CDR3nt: TGTGCCAGCAGCTTATCTCAGGGCACCGGGGAGCTGTTTTTT
CDR3aa: CASSLSQGTGELFF

v_gene: TRBV10-1
abundance: once
j_gene: TRBJ1-5
d_gene: .
CDR3nt: TGCGCCAGCAGTGGTCTCCGACAGCCTTGCAATCAGCCCCAGCATTTT
CDR3aa: CASSGLRQPCNQPQHF

v_gene: TRBV2
abundance: .
j_gene: TRBJ2-1
d_gene: TRBD2
CDR3nt: TGTGCCAGCAGGGGACTAGCGGGGGGCAAGCAGTTCTTC
CDR3aa: CASRGLAGGKQFF

v_gene: TRBV5-1
abundance: .
j_gene: TRBJ1-1
d_gene: .
CDR3nt: TGCGCCAGCAGCTTGGGGGCAGGGAACATGAACACTGAAGCTTTCTTT
CDR3aa: CASSLGAGNMNTEAFF

v_gene: TRBV9
abundance: .
j_gene: TRBJ2-7
d_gene: .
CDR3nt: TGTGCCAGCAGCGCTAGAATAAACTCCTACGAGCAGTACTTC
CDR3aa: CASSARINSYEQYF

v_gene: TRBV28
abundance: once
j_gene: TRBJ1-6
d_gene: .
CDR3nt: TGTGCCACCCAGGTTCCCTATAATTCACCCCTCCACTTT
CDR3aa: CATQVPYNSPLHF

v_gene: TRBV28
abundance: .
j_gene: TRBJ1-6
d_gene: .
CDR3nt: TGTGCCAGCAGTGTGGGGGCGCGGAATTCACCCCTCCACTTT
CDR3aa: CASSVGARNSPLHF

v_gene: TRBV15
abundance: .
j_gene: TRBJ1-5
d_gene: .
CDR3nt: TGTGCCACCAGCAGAGATGGGGCAGGGGATAGCAATCAGCCCCAGCATTTT
CDR3aa: CATSRDGAGDSNQPQHF

v_gene: TRBV19
abundance: once
j_gene: TRBJ1-2
d_gene: .
CDR3nt: TGTGCCAGTAGGCTGGACATTACTTATGGCTACACCTTC
CDR3aa: CASRLDITYGYTF

v_gene: TRBV28
abundance: once
j_gene: TRBJ1-1
d_gene: .
CDR3nt: TGTGCCAGCAGTTTCTCCAGCTCCGTTGAAGCTTTCTTT
CDR3aa: CASSFSSSVEAFF

v_gene: TRBV3-1/TRBV3-2
abundance: once
j_gene: TRBJ2-7
d_gene: TRBD1
CDR3nt: TGTGCCAGCAGCCACCGGGACAGGGACTACGAGCAGTACTTC
CDR3aa: CASSHRDRDYEQYF

v_gene: TRBV5-1
abundance: .
j_gene: TRBJ2-7
d_gene: TRBD1
CDR3nt: TGCGCCAGCAGCTCCCGGGACAGGGCGGAAGAGCAGTACTTC
CDR3aa: CASSSRDRAEEQYF

v_gene: TRBV24-1
abundance: .
j_gene: TRBJ2-7
d_gene: TRBD1
CDR3nt: TGTGCCACCAGTGATTTGGGGACAGAGTTCTACGAGCAGTACTTC
CDR3aa: CATSDLGTEFYEQYF

v_gene: TRBV7-2
abundance: .
j_gene: TRBJ2-7
d_gene: TRBD2
CDR3nt: TGTGCCAGCAGCTCAGGGACTAGCGGGGGGCAATACGAGCAGTACTTC
CDR3aa: CASSSGTSGGQYEQYF

v_gene: TRBV24-1
abundance: few
j_gene: TRBJ1-4
d_gene: .
CDR3nt: TGTGCCACCAGTAGAGGCGGGACTACAACTAATGAAAAACTGTTTTTT
CDR3aa: CATSRGGTTTNEKLFF

v_gene: TRBV28
abundance: .
j_gene: TRBJ1-4
d_gene: .
CDR3nt: TGTGCCAGCAGTTTACGAGGATTTAATGAAAAACTGTTTTTT
CDR3aa: CASSLRGFNEKLFF

v_gene: TRBV2
abundance: .
j_gene: TRBJ1-2
d_gene: .
CDR3nt: TGTGCCAGCAGACCGGGAGAGGGATCGGTCTATGGCTACACCTTC
CDR3aa: CASRPGEGSVYGYTF

v_gene: TRBV11-2
abundance: .
j_gene: TRBJ1-6
d_gene: .
CDR3nt: TGTGCCAGCAGCTTAACACGGGATTCACCCCTCCACTTT
CDR3aa: CASSLTRDSPLHF

v_gene: TRBV18
abundance: .
j_gene: TRBJ2-1
d_gene: .
CDR3nt: TGTGCCAGCTCGGTTGGGACGGGGTACAATGAGCAGTTCTTC
CDR3aa: CASSVGTGYNEQFF

v_gene: TRBV7-9
abundance: .
j_gene: TRBJ1-2
d_gene: TRBD1
CDR3nt: TGTGCCAGCAGCTCCACCCGGGGACAGGAGAACTATGGCTACACCTTC
CDR3aa: CASSSTRGQENYGYTF

v_gene: TRBV19
abundance: .
j_gene: TRBJ2-1
d_gene: .
CDR3nt: TGTGCCAGTAGTATAGTCTATGAGCAGTTCTTC
CDR3aa: CASSIVYEQFF

v_gene: TRBV11-2
abundance: .
j_gene: TRBJ2-3
d_gene: .
CDR3nt: TGTGCCAGCAGCTTACAATCCCGACGGACTAGCACAGATACGCAGTATTTT
CDR3aa: CASSLQSRRTSTDTQYF

v_gene: TRBV4-1
abundance: .
j_gene: TRBJ1-6
d_gene: TRBD1
CDR3nt: TGCGCCAGCAGCCAATTCGGACAGGGAAATTCACCCCTCCACTTT
CDR3aa: CASSQFGQGNSPLHF

v_gene: TRBV28
abundance: .
j_gene: TRBJ1-5
d_gene: TRBD1
CDR3nt: TGTGCCAGCAGTTCCCGACAGGGGGCCTTACATTATAGCAATCAGCCCCAGCATTTT
CDR3aa: CASSSRQGALHYSNQPQHF

v_gene: TRBV2
abundance: few
j_gene: TRBJ1-6
d_gene: .
CDR3nt: TGTGCCAGCAGTGACGGGGGGGGACTATATAATTCACCCCTCCACTTT
CDR3aa: CASSDGGGLYNSPLHF

v_gene: TRBV6-2/TRBV6-3
abundance: once
j_gene: TRBJ2-5
d_gene: .
CDR3nt: TGTGCCAGCAGTTCCTACAGGGTTTCGGAGACCCAGTACTTC
CDR3aa: CASSSYRVSETQYF

v_gene: TRBV3-1/TRBV3-2
abundance: .
j_gene: TRBJ1-1
d_gene: .
CDR3nt: TGTGCCAGCAGCCGCGGCTCGGGAGCTTTCTTT
CDR3aa: CASSRGSGAFF

v_gene: TRBV19
abundance: .
j_gene: TRBJ1-2
d_gene: TRBD1
CDR3nt: TGTGCCAGTAGTTCCACAGGGGGTGCTAACTATGGCTACACCTTC
CDR3aa: CASSSTGGANYGYTF

v_gene: TRBV6-2/TRBV6-3
abundance: .
j_gene: TRBJ2-1
d_gene: .
CDR3nt: TGTGCCAGCAGTTACAACTTTCAAACCTACAATGAGCAGTTCTTC
CDR3aa: CASSYNFQTYNEQFF